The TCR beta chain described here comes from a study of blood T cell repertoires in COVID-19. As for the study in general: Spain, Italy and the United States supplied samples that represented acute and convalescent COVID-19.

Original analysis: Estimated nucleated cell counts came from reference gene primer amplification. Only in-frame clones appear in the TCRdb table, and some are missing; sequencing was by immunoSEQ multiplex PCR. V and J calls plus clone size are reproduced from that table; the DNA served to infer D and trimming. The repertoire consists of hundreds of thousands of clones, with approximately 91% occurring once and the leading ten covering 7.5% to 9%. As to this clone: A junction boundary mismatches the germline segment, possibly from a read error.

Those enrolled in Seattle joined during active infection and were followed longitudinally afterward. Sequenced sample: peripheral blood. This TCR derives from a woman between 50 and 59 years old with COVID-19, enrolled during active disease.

CDR3 nucleotide sequence: TGTGCCGGCAGACAATCGAACACCGGGGAGCTGTTTTTT. Amino acids: CAGRQSNTGELFF. V gene TRBV28 combines with J gene TRBJ2-2; D remains unclear. The CDR3 has 13 amino acids. Germline-derived CDR1 and CDR2 are MDHEN and SYDVKM.